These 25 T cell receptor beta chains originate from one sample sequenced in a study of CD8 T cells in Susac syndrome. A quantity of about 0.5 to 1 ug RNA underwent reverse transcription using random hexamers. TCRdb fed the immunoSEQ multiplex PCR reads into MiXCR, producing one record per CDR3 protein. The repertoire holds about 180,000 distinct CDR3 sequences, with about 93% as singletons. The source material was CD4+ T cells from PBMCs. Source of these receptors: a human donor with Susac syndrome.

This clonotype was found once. The CDR3 DNA sequence: TGTGCCAGTAGTCCCGCTAGGATCACCGGGGAGCTGTTTTTT. Protein: CASSPARITGELFF. V usage is TRBV19 and J usage is TRBJ2-2; no firm D call. Trimming cost V 5 bases and J 4 bases, with 11 bases left between them. The CDR3 consists of 14 residues. CDR1 LNHDA and CDR2 SQIVND come from the germline V gene (reference sequence). Full variable domain (outside the CDR3, taken from reference TRBV19 and TRBJ2-2): DGGITQSPKYLFRKEGQNVTLSCEQNLNHDAMYWYRQDPGQGLRLIYYSQIVNDFQKGDIAEGYSVSREKKESFPLTVTSAQKNPTAFYLCASSPARITGELFFGEGSRLTVL.

The CDR3 reads CASSQGRGQSPLHF. The CDR3, as DNA: TGCGCCAGCAGCCAAGGCAGGGGGCAATCACCCCTCCACTTT. The rearrangement uses TRBV4-1 and TRBJ1-6, with 8 nucleotides matching TRBD1. V dropped 1 base and J dropped 10; count of bases not matched to a gene: 3. Looked up from germline, CDR1 is MGHRA and CDR2 is YSYEKL. This CDR3 spans 14 amino acids.

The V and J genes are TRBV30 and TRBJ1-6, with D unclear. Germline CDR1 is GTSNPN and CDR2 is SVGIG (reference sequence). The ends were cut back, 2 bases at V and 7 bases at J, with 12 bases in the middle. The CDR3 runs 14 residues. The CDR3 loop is CAWSKVRTNSPLHF. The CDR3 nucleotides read TGTGCCTGGAGTAAGGTCAGAACCAATTCACCCCTCCACTTT.

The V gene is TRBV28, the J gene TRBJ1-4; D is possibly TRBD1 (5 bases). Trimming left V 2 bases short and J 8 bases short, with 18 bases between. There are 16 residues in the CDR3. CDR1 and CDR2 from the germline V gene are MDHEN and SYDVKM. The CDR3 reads CASSLPLVGPGEKLFF. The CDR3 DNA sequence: TGTGCCAGCAGTTTACCGCTGGTGGGGCCAGGCGAAAAACTGTTTTTT.

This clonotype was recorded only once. DNA of the CDR3: TGTGCCAGCAGTTTCGGGACAGGCGAAAAACTGTTTTTT. It codes for CASSFGTGEKLFF. This sequence joins TRBV12-3 or TRBV12-4 and TRBJ1-4; 8 bases are a match to TRBD1. The V gene end was trimmed by 3 bases and the J gene end by 8 bases; junction bases not matched to a gene: 2. The CDR3 has 13 amino acids.

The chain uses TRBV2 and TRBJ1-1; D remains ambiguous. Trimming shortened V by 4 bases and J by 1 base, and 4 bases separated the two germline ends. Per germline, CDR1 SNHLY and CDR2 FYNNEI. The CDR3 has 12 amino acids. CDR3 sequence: CASSVTNTEAFF. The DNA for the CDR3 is TGTGCCAGCAGTGTTACGAACACTGAAGCTTTCTTT.

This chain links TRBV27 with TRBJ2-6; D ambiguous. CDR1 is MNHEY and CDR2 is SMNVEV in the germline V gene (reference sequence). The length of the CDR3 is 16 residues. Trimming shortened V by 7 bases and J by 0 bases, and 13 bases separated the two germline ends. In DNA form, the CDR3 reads TGTGCCAGCACTTCGTTTCTTAACTCTGGGGCCAACGTCCTGACTTTC. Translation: CASTSFLNSGANVLTF. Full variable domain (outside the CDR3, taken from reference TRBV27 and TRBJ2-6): EAQVTQNPRYLITVTGKKLTVTCSQNMNHEYMSWYRQDPGLGLRQIYYSMNVEVTDKGDVPEGYKVSRKEKRNFPLILESPSPNQTSLYFCASTSFLNSGANVLTFGAGSRLTVL.

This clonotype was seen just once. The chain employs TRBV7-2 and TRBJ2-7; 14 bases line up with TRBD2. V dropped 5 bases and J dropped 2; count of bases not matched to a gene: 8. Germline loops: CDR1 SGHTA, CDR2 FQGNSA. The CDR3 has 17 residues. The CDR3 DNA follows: TGTGCCAGCAGCCCACTCGGGACTAGCGGGAGCCCCTACGAGCAGTACTTC. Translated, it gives CASSPLGTSGSPYEQYF.

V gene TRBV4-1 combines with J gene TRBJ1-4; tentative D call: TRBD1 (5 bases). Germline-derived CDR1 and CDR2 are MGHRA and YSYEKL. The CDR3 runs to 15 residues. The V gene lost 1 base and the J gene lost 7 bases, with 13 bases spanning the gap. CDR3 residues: CASSQVTVGGEKLFF. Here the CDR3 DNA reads TGCGCCAGCAGCCAAGTGACAGTAGGAGGTGAAAAACTGTTTTTT.

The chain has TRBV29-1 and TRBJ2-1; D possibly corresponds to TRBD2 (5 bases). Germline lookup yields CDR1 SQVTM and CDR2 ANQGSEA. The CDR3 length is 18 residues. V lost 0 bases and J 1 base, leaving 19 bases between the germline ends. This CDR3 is CSVEERVFSDRSYNEQFF. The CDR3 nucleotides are TGCAGCGTTGAAGAGAGGGTGTTTAGCGATAGGTCCTACAATGAGCAGTTCTTC.

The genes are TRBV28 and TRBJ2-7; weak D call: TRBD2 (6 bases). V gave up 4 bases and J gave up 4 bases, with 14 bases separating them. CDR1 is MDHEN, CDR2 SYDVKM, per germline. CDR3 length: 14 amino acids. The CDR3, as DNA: TGTGCCAGCAGTTCCCCCGGGACTCAGTACGAGCAGTACTTC. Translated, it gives CASSSPGTQYEQYF.

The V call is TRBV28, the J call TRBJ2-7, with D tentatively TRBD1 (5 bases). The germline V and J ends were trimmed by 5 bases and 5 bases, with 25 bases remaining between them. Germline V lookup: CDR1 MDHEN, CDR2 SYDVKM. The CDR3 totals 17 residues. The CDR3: CASSPNKLGRDMNEQYF. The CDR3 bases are TGTGCCAGCAGTCCGAACAAGCTAGGCAGGGATATGAACGAGCAGTACTTC.

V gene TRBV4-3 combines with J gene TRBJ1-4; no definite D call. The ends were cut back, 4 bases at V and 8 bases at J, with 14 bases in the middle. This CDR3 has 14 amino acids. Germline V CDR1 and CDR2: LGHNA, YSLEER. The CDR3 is CASSPTPRREKLFF. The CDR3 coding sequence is TGCGCCAGCAGCCCTACACCCAGGCGGGAAAAACTGTTTTTT.

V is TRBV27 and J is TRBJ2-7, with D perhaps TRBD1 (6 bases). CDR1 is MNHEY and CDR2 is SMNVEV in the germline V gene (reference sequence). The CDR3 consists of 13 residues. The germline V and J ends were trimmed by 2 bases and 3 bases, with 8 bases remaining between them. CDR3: CASSLVQGYEQYF. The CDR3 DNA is TGTGCCAGCAGTTTAGTACAGGGCTACGAGCAGTACTTC.

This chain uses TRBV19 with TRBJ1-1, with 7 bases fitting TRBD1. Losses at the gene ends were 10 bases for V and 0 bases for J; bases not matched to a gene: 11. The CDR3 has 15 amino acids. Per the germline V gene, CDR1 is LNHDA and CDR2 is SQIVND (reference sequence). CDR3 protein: CATAGGQSLNTEAFF. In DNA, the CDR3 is TGTGCCACAGCGGGGGGACAGAGCTTGAACACTGAAGCTTTCTTT.

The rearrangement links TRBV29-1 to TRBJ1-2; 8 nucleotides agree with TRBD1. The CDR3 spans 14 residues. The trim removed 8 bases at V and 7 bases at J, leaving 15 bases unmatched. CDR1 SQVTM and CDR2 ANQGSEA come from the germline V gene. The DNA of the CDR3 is TGCAGCACCCCTGGGCAGGGGGCGAGAGGTGGCTACACCTTC. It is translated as CSTPGQGARGGYTF. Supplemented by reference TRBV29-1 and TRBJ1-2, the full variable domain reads SAVISQKPSRDICQRGTSLTIQCQVDSQVTMMFWYRQQPGQSLTLIATANQGSEATYESGFVIDKFPISRPNLTFSTLTVSNMSPEDSSIYLCSTPGQGARGGYTFGSGTRLTVV.

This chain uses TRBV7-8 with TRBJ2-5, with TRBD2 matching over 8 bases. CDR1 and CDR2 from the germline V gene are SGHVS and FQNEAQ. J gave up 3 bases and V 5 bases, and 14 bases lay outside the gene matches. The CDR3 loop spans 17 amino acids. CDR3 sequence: CASSPDYLGSGKETQYF. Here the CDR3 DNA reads TGTGCCAGCAGCCCCGATTATCTGGGTAGCGGGAAAGAGACCCAGTACTTC.

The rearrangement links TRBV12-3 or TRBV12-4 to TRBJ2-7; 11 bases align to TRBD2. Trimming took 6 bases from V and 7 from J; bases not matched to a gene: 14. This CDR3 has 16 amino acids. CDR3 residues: CASRLLLAGELEEQYF. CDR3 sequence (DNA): TGTGCCAGCAGGCTCTTACTAGCGGGAGAATTGGAAGAGCAGTACTTC.

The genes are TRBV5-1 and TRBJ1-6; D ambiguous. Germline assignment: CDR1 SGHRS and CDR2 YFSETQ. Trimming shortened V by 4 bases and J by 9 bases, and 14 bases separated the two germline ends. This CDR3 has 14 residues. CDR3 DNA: TGCGCCAGCAGCCCCCGACCCTGGTCTTCACCCCTCCACTTT. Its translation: CASSPRPWSSPLHF.

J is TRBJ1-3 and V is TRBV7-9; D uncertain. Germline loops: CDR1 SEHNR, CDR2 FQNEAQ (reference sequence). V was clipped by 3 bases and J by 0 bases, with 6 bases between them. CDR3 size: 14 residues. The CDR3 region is CASSFSSSGNTIYF. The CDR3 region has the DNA TGTGCCAGCAGCTTTTCGAGCTCTGGAAACACCATATATTTT.

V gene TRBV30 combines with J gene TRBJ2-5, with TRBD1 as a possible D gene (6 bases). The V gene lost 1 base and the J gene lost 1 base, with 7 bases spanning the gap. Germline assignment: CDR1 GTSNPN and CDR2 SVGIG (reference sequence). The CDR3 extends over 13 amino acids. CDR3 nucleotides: TGTGCCTGGAGTGGGGACACCCAAGAGACCCAGTACTTC. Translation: CAWSGDTQETQYF.

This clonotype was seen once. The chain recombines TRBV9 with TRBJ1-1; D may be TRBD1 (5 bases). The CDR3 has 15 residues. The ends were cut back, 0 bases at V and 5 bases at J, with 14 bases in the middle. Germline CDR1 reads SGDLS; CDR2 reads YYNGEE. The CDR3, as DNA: TGTGCCAGCAGCGTAGGGGGCGCTTTGGAGACTGAAGCTTTCTTT. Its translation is CASSVGGALETEAFF.

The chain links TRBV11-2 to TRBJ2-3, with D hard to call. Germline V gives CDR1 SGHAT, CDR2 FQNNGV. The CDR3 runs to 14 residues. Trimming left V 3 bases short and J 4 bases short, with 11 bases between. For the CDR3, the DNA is TGTGCCAGCAGCTTCATTTGGAGAGCAGATACGCAGTATTTT. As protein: CASSFIWRADTQYF.

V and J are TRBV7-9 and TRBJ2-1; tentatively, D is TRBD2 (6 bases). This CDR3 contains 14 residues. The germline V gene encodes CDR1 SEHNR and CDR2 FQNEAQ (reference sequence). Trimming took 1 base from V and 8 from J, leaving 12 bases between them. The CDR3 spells CASSLVGGNDEQFF. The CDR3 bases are TGTGCCAGCAGCTTAGTTGGCGGGAACGATGAGCAGTTCTTC.

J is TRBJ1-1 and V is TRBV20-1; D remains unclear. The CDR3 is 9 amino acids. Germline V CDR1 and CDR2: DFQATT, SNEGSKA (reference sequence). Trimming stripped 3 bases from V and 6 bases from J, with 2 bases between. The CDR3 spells CSARAEAFF. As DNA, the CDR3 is TGCAGTGCTAGGGCTGAAGCTTTCTTT.